This T cell receptor beta chain was profiled in a study of T cells in Graves' hyperthyroidism and ophthalmopathy. Looking at the study overall: Before treatment of any kind, peripheral blood was taken at initial diagnosis.

Study-wide results and limits: Median prediction lead before ophthalmopathy onset was 5 to 7 months with the model. From stable hyperthyroidism, ophthalmopathy was separated by a 13 V-J model.

This clonotype was observed many times. Its antigen is still unknown. The germline V gene has CDR1 SGHAT and CDR2 FQNNGV. V lost 2 bases, J lost 8 bases, and 4 bases stayed unmatched. The CDR3 has 15 amino acids. PBMCs were derived from under 13 ml fresh peripheral blood. What was amplified from RNA transcripts were TCR beta CDR3 regions. In the first-round RT-PCR of the TCR CDR3, the HTBI primer set was used. TCRdb used MiXCR to reprocess the multiplex PCR reads, holding one entry per CDR3 protein. The sample carries over 250,000 distinct CDR3 sequences, around 15% recorded once. The gene calls are TRBV11-2 and TRBJ2-1, with 12 bases fitting TRBD1. This clonotype was obtained from a woman aged 60 to 75 with Graves' ophthalmopathy. Source material: blood. CDR3 region: CASSLLGTGGHEQFF. For the CDR3, the DNA is TGTGCCAGCAGCTTATTAGGGACAGGGGGCCATGAGCAGTTCTTC.